A selection of T cell receptor beta chains follows, all from one sample in a study of cytomegalovirus exposure and HLA in healthy donors. Profiled with immunoSEQ multiplex PCR; TCRdb holds only in-frame clones, not every one. The repertoire holds around 40,000 clones, with around 72% as singletons. The sample was PBMCs. The receptors were sampled from a young woman in good health and CMV-seronegative. CDR3s include the opening cysteine and the closing phenylalanine or tryptophan. The D gene is left open where the match is weak. A clone size is listed for some rows: how often the clone was seen (once, few, many), or a class if it is expanded.

>few|TRBD2|TRBJ2-3|TRBV9
TGTGCCAGCAGCGTGACTAGCGGGGGGGCTAGGGATACGCAGTATTTT
CASSVTSGGARDTQYF
>NA|NA|TRBJ2-7|TRBV29-1
TGCAGCGTTGAAGGGCAGGGCACCTACGAGCAGTACTTC
CSVEGQGTYEQYF
>NA|TRBD1|TRBJ1-5|TRBV4-2
TGTGCCAGCAGCCAAGATATTTTGAGACAGGGCCGCCTTAATCAGCCCCAGCATTTT
CASSQDILRQGRLNQPQHF
>NA|NA|TRBJ1-1|TRBV7-9
TGTGCCAGCAGCTTATTTGCAGGATCTGAAGCTTTCTTT
CASSLFAGSEAFF
>few|TRBD1|TRBJ1-5|TRBV29-1
TGCAGCGTCCGGGACAGGGGTGGTCAGCCCCAGCATTTT
CSVRDRGGQPQHF
>once|NA|TRBJ1-1|TRBV20-1
TGCAGTGCTAACATGAACACTGAAGCTTTCTTT
CSANMNTEAFF
>NA|NA|TRBJ2-7|TRBV5-1
TGCGCCAGCAGCTTGGCGGACAGTGGATACTACGAGCAGTACTTC
CASSLADSGYYEQYF
>once|NA|TRBJ1-4|TRBV2
TGTGCCAGCCGAGCGGGAACCAATAATGAAAAACTGTTTTTT
CASRAGTNNEKLFF
>NA|NA|TRBJ1-2|TRBV30
TGTGCCTGGAGGGCCGGGGGGGCATATGGCTACACCTTC
CAWRAGGAYGYTF
>NA|NA|TRBJ1-5|TRBV10-2
TGCGCCAGCGGGGGGGTTTGGCCCCAGCATTTT
CASGGVWPQHF
>NA|NA|TRBJ1-1|TRBV7-2
TGTGCCAGCAGCTCACCAGTGAACACTGAAGCTTTCTTT
CASSSPVNTEAFF
>NA|NA|TRBJ1-1|TRBV2
TGTGCCAGCATGGCGGAGAGGGACACTGAAGCTTTCTTT
CASMAERDTEAFF
>NA|TRBD2|TRBJ2-3|TRBV6-6
TGTGCCAGCAGTGCGGGTAGCGGGGGGGCGCTGGGTACGCAGTATTTT
CASSAGSGGALGTQYF
>NA|NA|TRBJ1-1|TRBV7-9
TGTGCCAGCAGCTTAAGTTCGGGGACTGAAGCTTTCTTT
CASSLSSGTEAFF
>NA|NA|TRBJ1-1|TRBV5-8
TGTGCCAGCAGCTTGGACCAGATCGGGGTCATGAACACTGAAGCTTTCTTT
CASSLDQIGVMNTEAFF
>NA|NA|TRBJ2-5|TRBV19
TGTGCCAGTAGTATCTCGGTTGGCCAAGAGACCCAGTACTTC
CASSISVGQETQYF
>NA|NA|TRBJ2-2|TRBV9
TGTGCCAGCAGCGTAGCTCTCCAGGCGACCGGGGAGCTGTTTTTT
CASSVALQATGELFF
>NA|NA|TRBJ1-4|TRBV4-2
TGTGCCAGCAGCCAAGATCGAGGGTCTGGAAATGAAAAACTGTTTTTT
CASSQDRGSGNEKLFF
>NA|NA|TRBJ1-2|TRBV6-5
TGTGCCAGCAGCCCGGGGATTTTTTATGGCTACACCTTC
CASSPGIFYGYTF
>NA|NA|TRBJ1-3|TRBV18
TGTGCCAGCTCACCAATAGGCGAACCGGGTCGAAACACCATATATTTT
CASSPIGEPGRNTIYF
>NA|TRBD1|TRBJ2-1|TRBV7-3
TGTGCCAGCACCGATAGAGGGGGCTACAGGATCGGTGAGCAGTTCTTC
CASTDRGGYRIGEQFF
>NA|NA|TRBJ2-3|TRBV29-1
TGCAGCGTTGGGGCCCTTGGAACAGATACGCAGTATTTT
CSVGALGTDTQYF
>NA|NA|TRBJ1-1|TRBV6-1
TGTGCCAGCAGTGAACCAGGACAGAGTAGTGCTGAAGCTTTCTTT
CASSEPGQSSAEAFF
>NA|NA|TRBJ2-7|TRBV30
TGTGCCGGGAGAGGGGAAACCCACGAGCAGTACTTC
CAGRGETHEQYF
>NA|NA|TRBJ1-5|TRBV7-8
TGTGCCAGCAGCTTAGGGCACGACAATCAGCCCCAGCATTTT
CASSLGHDNQPQHF
>NA|TRBD1|TRBJ1-1|TRBV15
TGTGCCACCAGCTGGTCCTCCCAGGACAGGTTTATAATGAACACTGAAGCTTTCTTT
CATSWSSQDRFIMNTEAFF
>NA|TRBD2|TRBJ2-3|TRBV5-8
TGTGCCAGCAGCCGGGGACTAGCGGGGAGCGGCGACACGCAGTATTTT
CASSRGLAGSGDTQYF
>NA|TRBD1|TRBJ1-2|TRBV7-3
TGTGCCAGCAGCGGGACAGGGGGCGCGTCCACTAGCTACACCTTC
CASSGTGGASTSYTF
>few|TRBD1|TRBJ2-3|TRBV14
TGTGCCAGCAGCCTCCCGGACAGGGTTACAGATACGCAGTATTTT
CASSLPDRVTDTQYF
>NA|NA|TRBJ2-1|TRBV6-6
TGTGCCAGCAGTTATCTTCAGGATGAGCAGTTCTTC
CASSYLQDEQFF
>NA|TRBD2|TRBJ2-1|TRBV5-1
TGCGCCAGCGTCCGAGCGGGGGGCAATGAGCAGTTCTTC
CASVRAGGNEQFF
>NA|NA|TRBJ2-1|TRBV9
TGTGCCAGCAGCGTAGTGGGAGAACCTCGCGAGCAGTTCTTC
CASSVVGEPREQFF
>NA|NA|TRBJ2-2|TRBV6-1
TGTGCCAGCAGTGAAAGCGCGATGGCCGGGGAGCTGTTTTTT
CASSESAMAGELFF
>NA|TRBD2|TRBJ2-1|TRBV5-1
TGCGCCAGCAGCTTTACTAGCGGGGGGGGAAATGAGCAGTTCTTC
CASSFTSGGGNEQFF